The T cell receptor (beta chain) described here comes from a study of T-cell memory formation after mild COVID-19. General study results and limits: Confirmation of SARS-CoV-2 specificity was lacking for second-wave clones peaking day 37. Within pre-infection memory, some responding clones were found, suggesting cross-reactive memory joined.

This clonotype was seen repeatedly, ten times or more. Its target is not known. Constant-segment primers served in 5'RACE that generated TCR alpha and TCR beta cDNA libraries bearing sample barcodes and UMIs. TCRdb passed the 5' RACE reads through MiXCR, listing each CDR3 protein once. The table includes hundreds of thousands of distinct CDR3 sequences, 8.2% detected once. The CDR3 spans 10 residues. Germline V lookup: CDR1 GTSNPN, CDR2 SVGIG (reference sequence). Trimming removed 5 bases from V and 3 bases from J, with 4 bases in between. Sequences were obtained from PBMCs or a T cell subset sorted from them (not recorded which). The receptor comes from a man younger than 35 who had mild COVID-19 (a few samples of this study predate the infection). Cell type and time point are not known. The chain combines TRBV30 with TRBJ1-1; D remains unclear. The CDR3 here is CAWQHTEAFF. CDR3 bases: TGTGCCTGGCAGCACACTGAAGCTTTCTTT.